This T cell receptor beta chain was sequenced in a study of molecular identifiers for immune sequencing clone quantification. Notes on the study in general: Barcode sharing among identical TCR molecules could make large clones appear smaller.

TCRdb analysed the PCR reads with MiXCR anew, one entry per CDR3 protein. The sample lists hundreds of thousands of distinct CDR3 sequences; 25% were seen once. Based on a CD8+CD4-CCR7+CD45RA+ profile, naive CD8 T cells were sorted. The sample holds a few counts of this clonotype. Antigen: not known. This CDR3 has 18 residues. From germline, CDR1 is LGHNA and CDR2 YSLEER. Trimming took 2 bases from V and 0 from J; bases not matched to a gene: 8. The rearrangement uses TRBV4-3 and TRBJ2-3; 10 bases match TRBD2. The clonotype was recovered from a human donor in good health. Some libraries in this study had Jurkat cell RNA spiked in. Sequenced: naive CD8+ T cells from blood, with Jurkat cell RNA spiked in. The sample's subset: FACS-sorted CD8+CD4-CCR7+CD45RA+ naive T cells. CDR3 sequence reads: CASSQFIGLAVSTDTQYF. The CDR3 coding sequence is TGCGCCAGCAGCCAATTCATCGGACTAGCGGTTAGCACAGATACGCAGTATTTT.